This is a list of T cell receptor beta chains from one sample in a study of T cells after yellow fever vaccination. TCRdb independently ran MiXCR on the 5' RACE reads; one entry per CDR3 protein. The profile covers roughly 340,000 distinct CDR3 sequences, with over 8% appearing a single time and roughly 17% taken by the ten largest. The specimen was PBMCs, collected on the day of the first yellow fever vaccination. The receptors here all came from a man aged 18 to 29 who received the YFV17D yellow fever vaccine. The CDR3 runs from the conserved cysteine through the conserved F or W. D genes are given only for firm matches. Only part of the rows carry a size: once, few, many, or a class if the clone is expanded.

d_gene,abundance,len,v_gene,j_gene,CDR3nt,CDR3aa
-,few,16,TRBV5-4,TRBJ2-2,TGTGCCAGCAGATTCGACAGGGGAGGGAGCACCGGGGAGCTGTTTTTT,CASRFDRGGSTGELFF
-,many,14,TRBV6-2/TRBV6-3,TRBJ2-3,TGTGCCAGCAGTTACTATTCTACTACAGATACGCAGTATTTT,CASSYYSTTDTQYF
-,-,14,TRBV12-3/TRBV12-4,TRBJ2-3,TGTGCCAGCAGACAAAACACCGGGACAGATACGCAGTATTTT,CASRQNTGTDTQYF
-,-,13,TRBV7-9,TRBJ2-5,TGTGCCAGCAGCCCAGGTCCGGGGAGCACCCAGTACTTC,CASSPGPGSTQYF
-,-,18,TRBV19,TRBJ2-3,TGTGCCAGTAGTATTGGCAGACACATAGGAACTAGCACAGATACGCAGTATTTT,CASSIGRHIGTSTDTQYF
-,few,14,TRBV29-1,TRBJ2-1,TGCAGCGTACGCGGTTCGGTTGGAAGCAGTGAGCAGTTCTTC,CSVRGSVGSSEQFF
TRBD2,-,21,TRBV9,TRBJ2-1,TGTGCCAGCAGCGTAGTCCCCTTACTAGCGGGGACATTAAGCTCCTACAATGAGCAGTTCTTC,CASSVVPLLAGTLSSYNEQFF
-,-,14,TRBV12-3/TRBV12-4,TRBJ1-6,TGTGCCAGCAGCTCCGGGACCGACGGTCGAGCCCTCCACTTT,CASSSGTDGRALHF
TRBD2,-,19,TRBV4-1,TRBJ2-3,TGCGCCAGCAGCCAAGTACTCGGACTAGCGGCATCTAGCACAGATACGCAGTATTTT,CASSQVLGLAASSTDTQYF
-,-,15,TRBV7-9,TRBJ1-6,TGTGCCAGCAGCTTATCCTTAGGAACCGACTCACCCCTCCACTTT,CASSLSLGTDSPLHF
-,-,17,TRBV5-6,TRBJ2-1,TGTGCCAGCAGCCCCACGCGGGCAGGGTGGTCCTACAATGAGCAGTTCTTC,CASSPTRAGWSYNEQFF
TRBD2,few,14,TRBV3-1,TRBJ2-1,TGTGCCAGCAGCCAAGGACTAGCGTCCAATGAGCAGTTCTTC,CASSQGLASNEQFF
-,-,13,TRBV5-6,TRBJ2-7,TGTGCCAGCAGCTTCCCAGCCTCCTACGAGCAGTACTTC,CASSFPASYEQYF
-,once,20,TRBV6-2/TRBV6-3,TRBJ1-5,TGTGCCAGCAGTTACTCGCCGTTACCTCGGTCCGACAGGATCAATCAGCCCCAGCATTTT,CASSYSPLPRSDRINQPQHF
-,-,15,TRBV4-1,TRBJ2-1,TGCGCCAGCAGCCAATTCGGAGCGGGTTACAATGAGCAGTTCTTC,CASSQFGAGYNEQFF
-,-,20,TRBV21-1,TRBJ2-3,TGTGCCAGCAGCAAAGCCCTACACGGGACTAGCGGGGGGGGCACAGATACGCAGTATTTT,CASSKALHGTSGGGTDTQYF
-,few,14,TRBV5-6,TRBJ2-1,TGTGCCAGCAGCTTGGGTGCAGTTTACAATGAGCAGTTCTTC,CASSLGAVYNEQFF
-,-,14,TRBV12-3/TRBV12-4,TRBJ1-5,TGTGCCAGCAGCCTTACAGGTTTTAGTCAGCCCCAGCATTTT,CASSLTGFSQPQHF
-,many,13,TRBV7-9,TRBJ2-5,TGTGCCAGCAGCTTGTCGCAAGGGGAGACCCAGTACTTC,CASSLSQGETQYF
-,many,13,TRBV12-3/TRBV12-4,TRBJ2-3,TGTGCCAGCAGCCCCGCAGAGGCAGATACGCAGTATTTT,CASSPAEADTQYF
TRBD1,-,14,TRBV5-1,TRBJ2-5,TGCGCCAGCAGTCGCCGGGACAGGGGTGAGACCCAGTACTTC,CASSRRDRGETQYF
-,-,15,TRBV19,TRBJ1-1,TGTGCCAGTATCCCGGTAGTCAGACCAAACACTGAAGCTTTCTTT,CASIPVVRPNTEAFF
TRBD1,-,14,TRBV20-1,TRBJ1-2,TGCAGTGCTAGAGAATTAACGGGACAGGTGGGCTACACCTTC,CSARELTGQVGYTF
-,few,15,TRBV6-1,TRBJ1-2,TGTGCCAGCATCCCTCTGTGGGCAGTGACCTATGGCTACACCTTC,CASIPLWAVTYGYTF
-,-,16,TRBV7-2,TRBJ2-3,TGTGCCAGCAGGGCCCAGAGGGGGGGGTACACAGATACGCAGTATTTT,CASRAQRGGYTDTQYF
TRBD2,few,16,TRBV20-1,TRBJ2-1,TGCAGTGCTATTACTAGCGGGGGGTACGTTATGGATGAGCAGTTCTTC,CSAITSGGYVMDEQFF
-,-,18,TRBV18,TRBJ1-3,TGTGCCAGCTCACCAAACCATTCCCCCGGGCGTCCTGGAAACACCATATATTTT,CASSPNHSPGRPGNTIYF
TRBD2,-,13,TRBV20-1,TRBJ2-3,TGCAGTGCCCCTAGCGGGGGGGCAGATACGCAGTATTTT,CSAPSGGADTQYF
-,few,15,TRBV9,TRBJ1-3,TGTGCCAGCAGCCCCTCGGGGAGCTCTGGAAACACCATATATTTT,CASSPSGSSGNTIYF
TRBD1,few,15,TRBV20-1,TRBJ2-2,TGCAGTGCTAGTCGACAGGGGGGACTCACCGGGGAGCTGTTTTTT,CSASRQGGLTGELFF
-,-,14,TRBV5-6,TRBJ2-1,TGTGCCATCAGCCCCGGGCTACGCTACAATGAGCAGTTCTTC,CAISPGLRYNEQFF
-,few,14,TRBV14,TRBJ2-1,TGTGCCAGCAGCCTTAGGTCCAACTACAATGAGCAGTTCTTC,CASSLRSNYNEQFF
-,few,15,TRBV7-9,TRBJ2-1,TGCGCCAGCAGCCCGGACACCGGGGGCTACAATGAGCAGTTCTTC,CASSPDTGGYNEQFF
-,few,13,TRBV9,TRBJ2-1,TGTGCCAGCAGCGTAGAAGGGCCGGCCGGGCAGTTCTTC,CASSVEGPAGQFF
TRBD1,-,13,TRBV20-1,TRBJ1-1,TGCAGTGCTAGTGGGACAGTAAACACTGAAGCTTTCTTT,CSASGTVNTEAFF
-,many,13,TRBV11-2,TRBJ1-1,TGTGCCAGCAGCTTACTAGGTGATACTGAAGCTTTCTTT,CASSLLGDTEAFF
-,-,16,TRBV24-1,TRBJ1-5,TGTGCCACCAGTGATGGGACCTTGGGGAGCAATCAGCCCCAGCATTTT,CATSDGTLGSNQPQHF
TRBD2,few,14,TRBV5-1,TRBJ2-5,TGCGCCAGCAGTAACTATGCGGGAGTCGAGACCCAGTACTTC,CASSNYAGVETQYF
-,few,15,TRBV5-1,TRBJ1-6,TGCGCCAGCAGCTTGGGCGGCCCTTTCCACTCACCCCTCCACTTT,CASSLGGPFHSPLHF
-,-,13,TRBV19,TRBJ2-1,TGTGCCAGTAAGGGCCAGGGGGGCAATGAGCAGTTCTTC,CASKGQGGNEQFF
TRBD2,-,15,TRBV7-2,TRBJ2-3,TGTGCCAGCTCGACGCCTAGCGGGGGCACAGATACGCAGTATTTT,CASSTPSGGTDTQYF
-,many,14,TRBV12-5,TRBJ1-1,TGTGCTAGTGTTTCCGAACCAGGGGTCGCTGAAGCTTTCTTT,CASVSEPGVAEAFF
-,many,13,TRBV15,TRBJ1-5,TGTGCCACCAGCAGAAACGTAAGGCAGGCCCAGCATTTT,CATSRNVRQAQHF
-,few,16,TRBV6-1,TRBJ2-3,TGTGCCAGCAGGCCTTTCCCTGTACTTTTTTCAGATACGCAGTATTTT,CASRPFPVLFSDTQYF
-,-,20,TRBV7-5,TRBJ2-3,-,CISVPEAQGASGDSTDTQYF
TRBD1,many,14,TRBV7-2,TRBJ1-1,TGTGCCAGCAGCTCCGGGACAGGGGGATTTGAAGCTTTCTTT,CASSSGTGGFEAFF
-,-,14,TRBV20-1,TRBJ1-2,TGCAGTGCTAGTCGTATGGGGATCGGACGGGGCTACACCTTC,CSASRMGIGRGYTF
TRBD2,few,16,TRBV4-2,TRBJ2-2,TGTGCCAGCAGCCCCCGGGGACTAAGGGACACCGGGGAGCTGTTTTTT,CASSPRGLRDTGELFF
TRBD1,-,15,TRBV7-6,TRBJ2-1,TGTGCCAGCAGCTTAGCGGGGACAGGGGGCCGTGAGCAGTTCTTC,CASSLAGTGGREQFF
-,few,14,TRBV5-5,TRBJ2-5,TGTGCCAGCAGCTTGGACGCGGGGGCCGAGACCCAGTACTTC,CASSLDAGAETQYF
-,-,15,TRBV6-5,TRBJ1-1,TGTGCCAGCAGTTACCAGCCGGGCCTGGGCACTGAAGCTTTCTTT,CASSYQPGLGTEAFF
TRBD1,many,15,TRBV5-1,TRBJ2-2,TGCGCCAGCAGCACCTACAGGGGGCCCACCGGGGAGCTGTTTTTT,CASSTYRGPTGELFF
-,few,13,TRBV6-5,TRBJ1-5,TGTGCCAGCAGTTACTCGCGGACCGAGCCCCAGCATTTT,CASSYSRTEPQHF